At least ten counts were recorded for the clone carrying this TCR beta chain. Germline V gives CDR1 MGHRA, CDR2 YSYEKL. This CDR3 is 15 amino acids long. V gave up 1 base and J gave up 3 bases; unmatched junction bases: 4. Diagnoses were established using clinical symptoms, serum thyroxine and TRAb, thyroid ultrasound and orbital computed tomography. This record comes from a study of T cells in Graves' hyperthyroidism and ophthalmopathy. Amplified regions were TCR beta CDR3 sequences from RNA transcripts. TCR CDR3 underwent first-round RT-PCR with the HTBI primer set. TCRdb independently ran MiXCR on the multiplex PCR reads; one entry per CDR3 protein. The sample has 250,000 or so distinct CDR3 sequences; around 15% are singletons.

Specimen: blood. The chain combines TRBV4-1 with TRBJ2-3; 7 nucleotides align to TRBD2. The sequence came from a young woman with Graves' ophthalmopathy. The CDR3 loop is CASSQVGLGTDTQYF. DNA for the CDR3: TGCGCCAGCAGCCAAGTAGGACTAGGAACAGATACGCAGTATTTT.